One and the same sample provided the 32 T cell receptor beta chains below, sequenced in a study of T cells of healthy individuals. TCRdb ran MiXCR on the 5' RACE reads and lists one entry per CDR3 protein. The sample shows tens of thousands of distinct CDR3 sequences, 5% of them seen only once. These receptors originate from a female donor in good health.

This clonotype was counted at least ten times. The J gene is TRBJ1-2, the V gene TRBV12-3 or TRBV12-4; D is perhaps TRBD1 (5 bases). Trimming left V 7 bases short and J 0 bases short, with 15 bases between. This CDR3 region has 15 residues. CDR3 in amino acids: CASTGHRRPNYGYTF. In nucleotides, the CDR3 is TGTGCCAGCACGGGGCATAGAAGGCCTAACTATGGCTACACCTTC.

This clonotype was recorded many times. In nucleotides, the CDR3 is TGCAGTGGTCTGGGCCGGACCAACACTGAAGCTTTCTTT. Amino acid sequence: CSGLGRTNTEAFF. V and J are TRBV20-1 and TRBJ1-1; D not resolved. The CDR3 contains 13 residues. The germline V gene has CDR1 DFQATT and CDR2 SNEGSKA (reference sequence). V was trimmed by 7 bases and J by 2 bases, leaving 14 bases between them.

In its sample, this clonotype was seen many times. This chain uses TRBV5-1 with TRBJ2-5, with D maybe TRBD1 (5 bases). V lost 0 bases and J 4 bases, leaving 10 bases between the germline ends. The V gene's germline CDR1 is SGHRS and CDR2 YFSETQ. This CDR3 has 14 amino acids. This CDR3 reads CASSLDTRVETQYF. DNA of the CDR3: TGCGCCAGCAGCTTGGATACCAGGGTAGAGACCCAGTACTTC.

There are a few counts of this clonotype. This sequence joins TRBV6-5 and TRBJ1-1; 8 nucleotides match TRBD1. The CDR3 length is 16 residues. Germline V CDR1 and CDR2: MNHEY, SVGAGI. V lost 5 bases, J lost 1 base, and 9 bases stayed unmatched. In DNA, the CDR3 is TGTGCCAGCAGTAACATCCCGGGACAGGCGAACACTGAAGCTTTCTTT. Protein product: CASSNIPGQANTEAFF.

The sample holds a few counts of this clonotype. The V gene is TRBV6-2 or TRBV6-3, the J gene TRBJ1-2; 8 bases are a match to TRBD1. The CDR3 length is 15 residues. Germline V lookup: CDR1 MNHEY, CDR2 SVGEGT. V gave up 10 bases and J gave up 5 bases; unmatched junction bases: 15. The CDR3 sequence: CAIQSRDRNMYGYTF. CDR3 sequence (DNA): TGTGCCATCCAGTCGAGGGACAGGAACATGTATGGCTACACCTTC.

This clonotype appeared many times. The CDR3 DNA sequence: TGTGCCAGCAGCCAAGATCTCGGTAGCGGCGGGGAGCTGTTTTTT. It translates to CASSQDLGSGGELFF. The genes are TRBV4-2 and TRBJ2-2; D is possibly TRBD2 (6 bases). Trimming took 0 bases from V and 7 from J, leaving 12 bases between them. The CDR3 covers 15 residues. Looked up from germline, CDR1 is LGHNA and CDR2 is YNFKEQ.

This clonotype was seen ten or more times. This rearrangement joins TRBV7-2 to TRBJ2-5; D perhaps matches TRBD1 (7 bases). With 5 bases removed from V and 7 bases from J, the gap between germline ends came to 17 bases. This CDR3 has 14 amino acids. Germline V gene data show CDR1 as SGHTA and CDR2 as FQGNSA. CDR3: CASSPRRDSGTQYF. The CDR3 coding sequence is TGTGCCAGCAGCCCTCGGCGGGACAGTGGGACCCAGTACTTC.

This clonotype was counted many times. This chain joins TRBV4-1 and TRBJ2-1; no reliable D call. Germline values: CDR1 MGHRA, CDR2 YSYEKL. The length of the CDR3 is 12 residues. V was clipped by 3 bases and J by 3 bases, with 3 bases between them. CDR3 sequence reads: CASSHYYNEQFF. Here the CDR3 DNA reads TGCGCCAGCAGCCACTACTACAATGAGCAGTTCTTC.

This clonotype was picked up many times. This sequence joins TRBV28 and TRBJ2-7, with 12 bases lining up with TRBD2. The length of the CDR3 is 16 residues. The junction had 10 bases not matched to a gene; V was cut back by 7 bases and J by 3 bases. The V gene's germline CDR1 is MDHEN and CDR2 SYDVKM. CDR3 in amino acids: CASTRTTSGSFYEQYF. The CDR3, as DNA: TGTGCCAGCACCCGGACGACTAGCGGGAGTTTCTACGAGCAGTACTTC.

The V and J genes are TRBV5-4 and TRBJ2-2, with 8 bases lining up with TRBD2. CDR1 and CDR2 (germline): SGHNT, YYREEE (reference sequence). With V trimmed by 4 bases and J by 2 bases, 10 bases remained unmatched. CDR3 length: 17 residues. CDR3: CASSPDLAGQNTGELFF. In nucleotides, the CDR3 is TGTGCCAGCAGCCCGGACTTAGCGGGGCAAAACACCGGGGAGCTGTTTTTT.

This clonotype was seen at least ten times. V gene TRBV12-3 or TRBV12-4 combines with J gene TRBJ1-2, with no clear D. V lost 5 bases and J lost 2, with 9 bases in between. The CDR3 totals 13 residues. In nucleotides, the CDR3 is TGTGCCAGCAGTCTTCAGATGAACTATGGCTACACCTTC. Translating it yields CASSLQMNYGYTF.

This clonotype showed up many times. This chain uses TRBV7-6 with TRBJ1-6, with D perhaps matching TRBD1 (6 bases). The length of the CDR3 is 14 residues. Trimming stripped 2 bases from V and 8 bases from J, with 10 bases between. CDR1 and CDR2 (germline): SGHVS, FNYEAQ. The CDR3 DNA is TGTGCCAGCAGCTTAACGAGACAGGATTCACCCCTCCACTTT. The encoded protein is CASSLTRQDSPLHF.

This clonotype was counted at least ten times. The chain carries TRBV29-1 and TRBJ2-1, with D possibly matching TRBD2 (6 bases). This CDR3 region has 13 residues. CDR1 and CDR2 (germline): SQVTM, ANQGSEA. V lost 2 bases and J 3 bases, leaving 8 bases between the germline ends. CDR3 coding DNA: TGCAGCGTTGAAATTAGCGGCTACAATGAGCAGTTCTTC. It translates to CSVEISGYNEQFF.

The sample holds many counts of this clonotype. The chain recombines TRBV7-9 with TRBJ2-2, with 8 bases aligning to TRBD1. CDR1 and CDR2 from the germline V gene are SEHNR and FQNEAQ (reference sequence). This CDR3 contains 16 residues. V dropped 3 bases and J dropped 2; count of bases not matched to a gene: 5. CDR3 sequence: CASSFPGTGNTGELFF. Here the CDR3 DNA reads TGTGCCAGCAGCTTCCCCGGGACAGGTAACACCGGGGAGCTGTTTTTT.

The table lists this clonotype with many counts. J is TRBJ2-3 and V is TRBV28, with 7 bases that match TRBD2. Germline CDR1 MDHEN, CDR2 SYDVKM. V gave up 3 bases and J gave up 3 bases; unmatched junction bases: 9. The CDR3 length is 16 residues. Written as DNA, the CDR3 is TGTGCCAGCAGTTTTGGCGGGAGAAGAAGAACAGATACGCAGTATTTT. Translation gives CASSFGGRRRTDTQYF.

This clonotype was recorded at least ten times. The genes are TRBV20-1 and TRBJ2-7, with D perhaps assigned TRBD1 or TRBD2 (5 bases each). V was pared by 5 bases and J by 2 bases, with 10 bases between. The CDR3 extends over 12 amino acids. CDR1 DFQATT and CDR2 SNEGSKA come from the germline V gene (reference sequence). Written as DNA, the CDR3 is TGCAGTGCTGTACGAGGGGCCTACGAGCAGTACTTC. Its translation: CSAVRGAYEQYF.

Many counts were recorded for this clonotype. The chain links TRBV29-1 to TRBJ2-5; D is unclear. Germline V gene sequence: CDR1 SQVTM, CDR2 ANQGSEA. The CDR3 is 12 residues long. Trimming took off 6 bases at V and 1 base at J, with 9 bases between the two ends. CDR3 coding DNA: TGCAGCGTACCCACATTCCAAGAGACCCAGTACTTC. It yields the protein CSVPTFQETQYF.

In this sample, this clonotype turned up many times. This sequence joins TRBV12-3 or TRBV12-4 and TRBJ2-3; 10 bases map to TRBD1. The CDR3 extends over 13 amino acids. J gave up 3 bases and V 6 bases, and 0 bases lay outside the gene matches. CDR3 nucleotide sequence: TGTGCCAGCAGGGGACAGGGGACAGATACGCAGTATTTT. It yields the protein CASRGQGTDTQYF.

CDR3 amino acids: CASSSTVDREVTDTQYF. The CDR3 region has the DNA TGTGCCAGCAGCTCAACCGTCGACAGGGAAGTAACAGATACGCAGTATTTT. The chain recombines TRBV7-9 with TRBJ2-3, with 7 bases aligning to TRBD1. Germline V gene data show CDR1 as SEHNR and CDR2 as FQNEAQ (reference sequence). This CDR3 spans 17 amino acids. J gave up 3 bases and V 4 bases, and 13 bases lay outside the gene matches.

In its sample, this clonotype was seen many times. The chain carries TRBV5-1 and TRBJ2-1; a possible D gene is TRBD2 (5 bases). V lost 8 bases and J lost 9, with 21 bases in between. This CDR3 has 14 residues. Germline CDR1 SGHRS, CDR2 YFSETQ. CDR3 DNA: TGCGCCAGTGCGGATCTAGCCTCCTCCATTGAGCAGTTCTTC. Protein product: CASADLASSIEQFF.

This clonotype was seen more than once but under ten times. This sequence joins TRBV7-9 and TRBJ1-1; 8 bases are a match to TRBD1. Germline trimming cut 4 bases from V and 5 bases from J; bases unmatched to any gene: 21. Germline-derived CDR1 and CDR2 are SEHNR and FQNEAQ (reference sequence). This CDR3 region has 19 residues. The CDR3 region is CASSSVGQGQRFKATEAFF. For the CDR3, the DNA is TGTGCCAGCAGCTCCGTTGGACAGGGTCAAAGATTTAAAGCGACTGAAGCTTTCTTT.

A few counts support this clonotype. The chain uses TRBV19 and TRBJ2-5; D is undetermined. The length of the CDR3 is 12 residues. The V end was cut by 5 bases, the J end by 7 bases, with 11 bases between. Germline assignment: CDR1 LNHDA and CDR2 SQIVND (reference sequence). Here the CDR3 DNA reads TGTGCCAGTAGTCTACCCACCGGGACCCAGTACTTC. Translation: CASSLPTGTQYF. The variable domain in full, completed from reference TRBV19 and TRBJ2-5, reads DGGITQSPKYLFRKEGQNVTLSCEQNLNHDAMYWYRQDPGQGLRLIYYSQIVNDFQKGDIAEGYSVSREKKESFPLTVTSAQKNPTAFYLCASSLPTGTQYFGPGTRLLVL.

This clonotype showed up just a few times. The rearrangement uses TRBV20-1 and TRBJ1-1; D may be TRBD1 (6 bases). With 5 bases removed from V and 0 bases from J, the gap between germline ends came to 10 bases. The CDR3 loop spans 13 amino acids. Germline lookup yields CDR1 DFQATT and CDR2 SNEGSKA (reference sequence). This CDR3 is CSAGRDMNTEAFF. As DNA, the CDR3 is TGCAGTGCTGGGCGGGACATGAACACTGAAGCTTTCTTT.

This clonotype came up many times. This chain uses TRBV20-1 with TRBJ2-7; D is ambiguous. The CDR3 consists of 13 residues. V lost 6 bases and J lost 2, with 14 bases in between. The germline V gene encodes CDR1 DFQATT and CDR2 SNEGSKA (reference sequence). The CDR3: CSAVLWGTYEQYF. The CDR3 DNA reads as TGCAGTGCCGTCTTATGGGGTACCTACGAGCAGTACTTC.

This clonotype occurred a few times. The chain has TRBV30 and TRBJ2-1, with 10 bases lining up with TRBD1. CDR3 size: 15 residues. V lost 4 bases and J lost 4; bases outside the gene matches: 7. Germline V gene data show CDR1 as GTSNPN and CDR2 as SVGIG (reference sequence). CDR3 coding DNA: TGTGCCTGGACCGATGAGGGACAGGGGTACAATGAGCAGTTCTTC. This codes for CAWTDEGQGYNEQFF.

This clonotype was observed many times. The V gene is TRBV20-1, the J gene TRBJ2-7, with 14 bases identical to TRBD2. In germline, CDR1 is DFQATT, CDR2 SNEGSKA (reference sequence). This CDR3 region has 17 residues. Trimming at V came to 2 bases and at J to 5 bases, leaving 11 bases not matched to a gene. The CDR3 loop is CSARPRPGLAGVHEQYF. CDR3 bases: TGCAGTGCTAGACCTCGCCCGGGACTAGCGGGAGTACACGAGCAGTACTTC.

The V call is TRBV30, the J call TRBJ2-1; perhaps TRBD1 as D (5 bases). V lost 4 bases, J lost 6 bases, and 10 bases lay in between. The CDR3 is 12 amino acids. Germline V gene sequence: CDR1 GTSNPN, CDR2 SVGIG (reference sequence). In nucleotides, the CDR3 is TGTGCCTGGAATGACAGACTCAATGAGCAGTTCTTC. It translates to CAWNDRLNEQFF.

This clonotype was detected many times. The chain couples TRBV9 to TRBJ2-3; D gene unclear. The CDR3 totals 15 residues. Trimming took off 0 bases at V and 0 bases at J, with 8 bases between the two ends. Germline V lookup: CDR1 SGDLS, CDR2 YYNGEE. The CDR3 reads CASSVDGSSTDTQYF. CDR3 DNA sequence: TGTGCCAGCAGCGTAGACGGGTCTAGCACAGATACGCAGTATTTT.

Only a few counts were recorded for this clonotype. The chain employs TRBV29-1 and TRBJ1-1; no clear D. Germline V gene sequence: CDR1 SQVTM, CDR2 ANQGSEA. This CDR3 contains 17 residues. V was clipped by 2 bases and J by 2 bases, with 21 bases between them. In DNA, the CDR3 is TGCAGCGTTGAACGGGATCCGGGCAGAAATCTAAACACTGAAGCTTTCTTT. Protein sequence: CSVERDPGRNLNTEAFF.

The CDR3 here is CASKDSPLQETQYF. DNA for the CDR3: TGTGCCAGCAAGGACAGCCCCCTTCAAGAGACCCAGTACTTC. This chain connects TRBV6-2 or TRBV6-3 to TRBJ2-5; perhaps TRBD1 as D (6 bases). The germline V gene has CDR1 MNHEY and CDR2 SVGEGT. V shed 7 bases and J shed 2 bases, with 14 bases lying between them. CDR3 length: 14 residues.

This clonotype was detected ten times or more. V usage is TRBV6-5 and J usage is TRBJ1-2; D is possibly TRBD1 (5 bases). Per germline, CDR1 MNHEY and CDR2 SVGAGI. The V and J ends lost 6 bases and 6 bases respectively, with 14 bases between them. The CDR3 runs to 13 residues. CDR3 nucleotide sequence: TGTGCCAGCAGGCTAACAGGACTCAATGGCTACACCTTC. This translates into CASRLTGLNGYTF.

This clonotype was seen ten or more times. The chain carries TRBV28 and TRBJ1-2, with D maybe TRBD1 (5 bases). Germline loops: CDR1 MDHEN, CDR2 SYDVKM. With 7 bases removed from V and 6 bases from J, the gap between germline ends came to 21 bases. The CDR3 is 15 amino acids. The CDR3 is CASTSKDDSPDGYTF. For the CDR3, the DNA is TGTGCCAGCACTTCGAAAGACGACAGCCCAGATGGCTACACCTTC.